The sequence of this T cell receptor (beta chain) was determined in a study of CD8 T cells in Susac syndrome. A quantity of about 0.5 to 1 ug RNA underwent reverse transcription using random hexamers. TCRdb re-derived calls from the immunoSEQ multiplex PCR reads in MiXCR, one entry per CDR3 protein. This sample yields under 200,000 distinct CDR3 sequences, of which roughly 95% are seen a single time; about 0.15% belongs to the top ten. The CDR3 runs to 18 residues. Trimming removed 4 bases from V and 2 bases from J; junction bases left unmatched: 9. CDR1 and CDR2 (germline): MNHEY, SVGAGI. Sequences were obtained from CD8+ T cells from PBMCs. The chain uses TRBV6-5 and TRBJ2-2; 11 bases fit TRBD1. This clonotype was sampled from a human donor with multiple sclerosis. The CDR3 protein is CASSFPGQGGPNTGELFF. In nucleotides, the CDR3 is TGTGCCAGCAGTTTCCCGGGACAGGGGGGACCAAACACCGGGGAGCTGTTTTTT.